This T cell receptor (beta chain) originates from a study of early T cells in non-severe SARS-CoV-2 infection. The wider study: Sequencing was performed on bulk RNA from unsorted whole blood, leaving chains unpaired. Findings and caveats of the study: VDJdb-based matching was biased toward anti-spike CD8 responses and missed private and CD4 specificities.

This clonotype showed up just a few times. The antigen is not known. Each CDR3 protein gets one entry after TCRdb re-called the 5' RACE reads with MiXCR. Among 45,000 to 60,000 distinct CDR3 sequences listed, around 8.6% were seen once. Trimming stripped 2 bases from V and 8 bases from J, with 11 bases between. Germline CDR1 and CDR2: SGHTS and YDEGEE. This CDR3 is 14 amino acids long. The clonotype originates from an adult who was a healthcare worker with PCR-confirmed SARS-CoV-2 infection or an uninfected control (not recorded which). The chain combines TRBV5-8 with TRBJ1-6; a weak D match, TRBD1 (5 bases). Material: whole blood, obtained at baseline. CDR3 DNA sequence: TGTGCCAGCAGCTTCGGCAGGGAAGATTCACCCCTCCACTTT. This codes for CASSFGREDSPLHF.